Listed below are T cell receptor beta chains from one sample, sequenced in a study of blood T cell repertoires in COVID-19. Measured with immunoSEQ multiplex PCR; TCRdb has only the in-frame clones, and not every one. The table shows over 250,000 clones, with roughly four fifths occurring only once. Sequencing was performed on peripheral blood. Source of these receptors: a woman in her 50s who had recovered from COVID-19. Both conserved end residues are part of each CDR3. Each record gives: clone size, V gene, D gene, J gene, CDR3 DNA, CDR3 protein. D genes are given only for firm matches. Expanded clones are given a class, and other clones once, few, many or no size at all.

clone size: NA; V gene: TRBV4-2; D gene: TRBD2; J gene: TRBJ2-2; CDR3 DNA: TGTGCCAGCAGCCAGATGAGCGGGACGAACACCGGGGAGCTGTTTTTT; CDR3 protein: CASSQMSGTNTGELFF
clone size: NA; V gene: TRBV27; D gene: TRBD2; J gene: TRBJ2-4; CDR3 DNA: TGTGCCAGCAGTCCTTTAGCGGGAGCCAAAAACATTCAGTACTTC; CDR3 protein: CASSPLAGAKNIQYF
clone size: few; V gene: TRBV10-3; D gene: NA; J gene: TRBJ1-2; CDR3 DNA: TGTGCCATCAGTGAGTCCCTGGAGTCTGGCTACACCTTC; CDR3 protein: CAISESLESGYTF
clone size: NA; V gene: TRBV9; D gene: NA; J gene: TRBJ2-3; CDR3 DNA: TGTGCCAGCAGCGTAGGTGCCGGGACTTCGACAGATACGCAGTATTTT; CDR3 protein: CASSVGAGTSTDTQYF
clone size: NA; V gene: TRBV19; D gene: TRBD1; J gene: TRBJ2-7; CDR3 DNA: TGTGCCAGTAGTACCGGACAGGGGTTTCCCTACGAGCAGTACTTC; CDR3 protein: CASSTGQGFPYEQYF
clone size: NA; V gene: TRBV5-6; D gene: NA; J gene: TRBJ1-2; CDR3 DNA: TGTGCCAGCAGCCATAGGCCGGGAGGCGGCTACACCTTC; CDR3 protein: CASSHRPGGGYTF
clone size: NA; V gene: TRBV29-1; D gene: TRBD1; J gene: TRBJ1-2; CDR3 DNA: TGCAGCGTATGGGGGACAGGGGGCGCCGGCTACACCTTC; CDR3 protein: CSVWGTGGAGYTF
clone size: NA; V gene: TRBV11-2; D gene: NA; J gene: TRBJ2-5; CDR3 DNA: TGTGCCAGCAGTCCCACCTGGGCCCAAGAGACCCAGTACTTC; CDR3 protein: CASSPTWAQETQYF
clone size: NA; V gene: TRBV7-3; D gene: NA; J gene: TRBJ2-3; CDR3 DNA: TGTGCCAGCAGCTTAAATGCAGTCATCACAGATACGCAGTATTTT; CDR3 protein: CASSLNAVITDTQYF
clone size: NA; V gene: TRBV6-6; D gene: TRBD2; J gene: TRBJ2-1; CDR3 DNA: TGTGCCAGCGGGACTAGCGGATACAATGAGCAGTTCTTC; CDR3 protein: CASGTSGYNEQFF
clone size: NA; V gene: TRBV19; D gene: TRBD1; J gene: TRBJ1-2; CDR3 DNA: TGTGCCAGTAGTAGAGAGACAGGGCTCTATGGCTACACCTTC; CDR3 protein: CASSRETGLYGYTF
clone size: NA; V gene: TRBV4-2; D gene: NA; J gene: TRBJ1-4; CDR3 DNA: TGTGCCAGCAGCCAAGACTTTGGGGGGACTAATGAAAAACTGTTTTTT; CDR3 protein: CASSQDFGGTNEKLFF
clone size: NA; V gene: TRBV30; D gene: NA; J gene: TRBJ1-3; CDR3 DNA: TGTGCCTGGAGTGGGGATTCGGCAGGGGGAAACACCATATATTTT; CDR3 protein: CAWSGDSAGGNTIYF
clone size: NA; V gene: TRBV24-1; D gene: NA; J gene: TRBJ2-7; CDR3 DNA: TGTGCCACCAGTTACGGACAGCGGAAATACTTC; CDR3 protein: CATSYGQRKYF
clone size: NA; V gene: TRBV5-4; D gene: NA; J gene: TRBJ2-1; CDR3 DNA: TGTGCCAGCAGTGCGGACTGGCCACGGCGCAATGAGCAGTTCTTC; CDR3 protein: CASSADWPRRNEQFF
clone size: few; V gene: TRBV19; D gene: TRBD2; J gene: TRBJ2-2; CDR3 DNA: TGTGCCAGTAGTCGCACTAGCGGGGACACCGGGGAGCTGTTTTTT; CDR3 protein: CASSRTSGDTGELFF
clone size: NA; V gene: TRBV7-2; D gene: NA; J gene: TRBJ1-2; CDR3 DNA: TGTGCCAGCAGCCCCCCCTCCGGGAGCCATGGAGGCTACACCTTC; CDR3 protein: CASSPPSGSHGGYTF